These 24 T cell receptor beta chains came from one sample sequenced in a study of CD8 T cells in ankylosing spondylitis. TCRdb recomputed calls from the 5' RACE reads with MiXCR, one row per CDR3 protein. The sample lists more than 200,000 distinct CDR3 sequences, more than 20% occurring once. Material: blood, either unsorted or a sorted T cell fraction (not recorded which). The receptors were sampled from a male donor with ankylosing spondylitis or in good health (not recorded which).

This clonotype showed up many times. Written as DNA, the CDR3 is TGTGCCAGCAGCCACGGGAACACCGGGGAGCTGTTTTTT. Its protein is CASSHGNTGELFF. The V and J genes are TRBV3-1 and TRBJ2-2; D gene unclear. This CDR3 comprises 13 residues. CDR1 and CDR2 (germline): LGHDT, YNNKEL (reference sequence). The ends were cut back, 3 bases at V and 1 base at J, with 3 bases in the middle.

The chain carries TRBV6-6 and TRBJ1-6; 8 bases fit TRBD1. Per the germline V gene, CDR1 is MNHNY and CDR2 is SVGAGI (reference sequence). The J segment lost 10 bases and the V segment lost 6 bases, leaving 5 bases of the junction unmatched. The CDR3 loop spans 13 amino acids. The CDR3 nucleotides are TGTGCCAGCAGACAGGGGGGAAAATCACCCCTCCACTTT. It translates to CASRQGGKSPLHF.

This clonotype was recorded many times. V usage is TRBV20-1 and J usage is TRBJ2-3, with a possible D match to TRBD2 (6 bases). V shed 5 bases and J shed 0 bases, with 9 bases lying between them. The CDR3 runs 13 residues. CDR1 and CDR2 from the germline V gene are DFQATT and SNEGSKA (reference sequence). DNA for the CDR3: TGCAGTGCTCGACGGGGGAGCACAGATACGCAGTATTTT. This codes for CSARRGSTDTQYF.

The sample holds many counts of this clonotype. The chain recombines TRBV20-1 with TRBJ1-1; tentative D call: TRBD1 (5 bases). The germline V gene has CDR1 DFQATT and CDR2 SNEGSKA (reference sequence). The CDR3 has 13 amino acids. The CDR3 DNA follows: TGCAGCGCGTGGGGGGGGATGAACACTGAAGCTTTCTTT. Amino acids: CSAWGGMNTEAFF.

The V call is TRBV5-6, the J call TRBJ2-7; weak D call: TRBD2 (6 bases). V was pared by 0 bases and J by 5 bases, with 15 bases between. This CDR3 has 15 amino acids. The germline V gene encodes CDR1 SGHDT and CDR2 YYEEEE. CDR3 nucleotides: TGTGCCAGCAGCTTGGGCGGGACGGACGCAAACGAGCAGTACTTC. It yields the protein CASSLGGTDANEQYF.

In nucleotides, the CDR3 is TGTGCCAGCAGTCCCCAGGGGCGCAGGGAGACCCAGTACTTC. Translating it yields CASSPQGRRETQYF. The genes are TRBV6-1 and TRBJ2-5; perhaps TRBD1 as D (6 bases). Germline CDR1 is MNHNS and CDR2 is SASEGT. V lost 5 bases, J lost 5 bases, and 15 bases lay in between. This CDR3 comprises 14 residues.

This clonotype was detected only once. A much larger clone differs by one base, so this may be a read error. The V and J genes are TRBV28 and TRBJ2-3, with D perhaps TRBD2 (6 bases). V dropped 6 bases and J dropped 2 bases, with 12 bases sitting between them. This CDR3 has 14 residues. CDR1 MDHEN and CDR2 SYDVKM come from the germline V gene. The CDR3 nucleotides read TGTGCCAGCAGATCTGGGGGGAACACAGATACGCAGTATTTT. Its translation is CASRSGGNTDTQYF. Together with reference TRBV28 and TRBJ2-3, the CDR3 gives the full variable domain: DVKVTQSSRYLVKRTGEKVFLECVQDMDHENMFWYRQDPGLGLRLIYFSYDVKMKEKGDIPEGYSVSREKKERFSLILESASTNQTSMYLCASRSGGNTDTQYFGPGTRLTVL.

This clonotype was seen a few times. V and J are TRBV6-5 and TRBJ2-1, with 7 bases matching TRBD1. The CDR3 is 16 amino acids. The germline gives CDR1 MNHEY, CDR2 SVGAGI. V gave up 4 bases and J gave up 0 bases; unmatched junction bases: 6. In nucleotides, the CDR3 is TGTGCCAGCAGTTCGAGGGGACAGTACTCCTACAATGAGCAGTTCTTC. It encodes CASSSRGQYSYNEQFF.

The rearrangement uses TRBV5-1 and TRBJ2-7; D call uncertain. Germline CDR1 reads SGHRS; CDR2 reads YFSETQ. Trimming stripped 2 bases from V and 4 bases from J, with 10 bases between. This CDR3 is built from 13 residues. The CDR3 sequence is CASSLREGYEQYF. The CDR3 DNA reads TGCGCCAGCAGCTTAAGAGAAGGGTACGAGCAGTACTTC.

This clonotype appeared many times. J is TRBJ2-5 and V is TRBV7-3; D ambiguous. Germline V gives CDR1 SGHTA, CDR2 FQGTGA. This CDR3 region has 13 residues. With 8 bases removed from V and 1 base from J, the gap between germline ends came to 11 bases. CDR3 sequence reads: CASARALQETQYF. In nucleotides, the CDR3 is TGTGCCAGCGCTAGGGCACTCCAAGAGACCCAGTACTTC.

The gene calls are TRBV6-1 and TRBJ2-3; TRBD2 matches 8 bases. The V and J ends lost 4 bases and 6 bases, in that order; junction bases with no gene match: 3. Germline values: CDR1 MNHNS, CDR2 SASEGT. This CDR3 comprises 13 residues. The CDR3: CASSGGLVDTQYF. The CDR3 DNA reads as TGTGCCAGCAGTGGGGGACTAGTTGATACGCAGTATTTT.

Ten or more counts support this clonotype. The chain has TRBV7-2 and TRBJ1-1; D uncertain. The V gene lost 5 bases and the J gene lost 4 bases, with 14 bases spanning the gap. This CDR3 is 14 amino acids long. The germline V gene has CDR1 SGHTA and CDR2 FQGNSA. Written as DNA, the CDR3 is TGTGCCAGCAGCCCCCTCGGAGCGGGCACTGAAGCTTTCTTT. Amino acid sequence: CASSPLGAGTEAFF. Based on the CDR3 plus reference TRBV7-2 and TRBJ1-1, the full variable domain is GAGVSQSPSNKVTEKGKDVELRCDPISGHTALYWYRQSLGQGLEFLIYFQGNSAPDKSGLPSDRFSAERTGGSVSTLTIQRTQQEDSAVYLCASSPLGAGTEAFFGQGTRLTVV.

This clonotype was counted many times. The gene calls are TRBV6-5 and TRBJ2-7; D gene unclear. The CDR3 is 11 amino acids. CDR1 and CDR2 (germline): MNHEY, SVGAGI. Deletions cut 6 bases from V and 5 bases from J, with 8 bases between. CDR3 region: CASSSPDEQYF. The CDR3, as DNA: TGTGCCAGCAGCTCCCCAGACGAGCAGTACTTC.

This clonotype has a count of ten or more. The gene calls are TRBV20-1 and TRBJ1-1, with 8 nucleotides matching TRBD1. The germline V gene encodes CDR1 DFQATT and CDR2 SNEGSKA (reference sequence). There are 16 residues in the CDR3. J lost 0 bases, V lost 0 bases, and 6 bases had no gene match. CDR3 DNA sequence: TGCAGTGCTAGAGATCCAAGGACAGGGATGAACACTGAAGCTTTCTTT. Translated: CSARDPRTGMNTEAFF.

This chain uses TRBV12-3 or TRBV12-4 with TRBJ2-5, with 11 bases identical to TRBD2. There are 16 residues in the CDR3. Trimming took 8 bases from V and 2 from J; bases not matched to a gene: 10. DNA of the CDR3: TGTGCCAGCCGCGCTGCGGGACTAGCGGTTCAAGAGACCCAGTACTTC. Translation gives CASRAAGLAVQETQYF.

This clonotype has only a few counts. The CDR3 is CASSQDLGQPQHF. As DNA, the CDR3 is TGTGCCAGCAGCCAAGATCTGGGCCAGCCCCAGCATTTT. The J gene is TRBJ1-5, the V gene TRBV3-1; D unresolved. The V end was cut by 0 bases, the J end by 7 bases, with 7 bases between. Germline V lookup: CDR1 LGHDT, CDR2 YNNKEL (reference sequence). The CDR3 sequence is 13 residues long.

The sample holds a few counts of this clonotype. V and J are TRBV10-3 and TRBJ1-6; 7 bases match TRBD1. J was trimmed by 9 bases and V by 3 bases; bases with no gene match: 5. The CDR3 totals 14 residues. Per germline, CDR1 ENHRY and CDR2 SYGVKD. In DNA form, the CDR3 reads TGTGCCATCAGTGATGCAGGGGGTACTTCACCCCTCCACTTT. This translates into CAISDAGGTSPLHF.

The chain links TRBV29-1 to TRBJ2-5; no firm D call. The CDR3 has 13 residues. Germline V gene data show CDR1 as SQVTM and CDR2 as ANQGSEA. V was pared by 6 bases and J by 0 bases, with 11 bases between. The CDR3 spells CSVVYLYQETQYF. The CDR3 bases are TGCAGCGTGGTCTACTTGTACCAAGAGACCCAGTACTTC.

V gene TRBV12-3 or TRBV12-4 combines with J gene TRBJ2-3; TRBD1 aligns across 10 bases. The CDR3 is made up of 12 amino acids. The junction had 6 bases not matched to a gene; V was cut back by 5 bases and J by 13 bases. The CDR3 sequence is CASSVGTGVKYF. CDR3 coding DNA: TGTGCCAGCAGTGTGGGGACAGGGGTTAAGTATTTT.

CDR3 nucleotide sequence: TGTGCCAGCAGCGCCAATCAGGGGAGGCAGACCCAGTACTTC. Amino acid sequence: CASSANQGRQTQYF. The chain combines TRBV11-2 with TRBJ2-5; either TRBD1 or TRBD2 may fit D (6 bases each). CDR3 length: 14 residues. CDR1 is SGHAT, CDR2 FQNNGV, per germline. Trimming cost V 5 bases and J 6 bases, with 16 bases left between them.

This clonotype was seen repeatedly, ten times or more. The chain recombines TRBV20-1 with TRBJ2-2; the D gene is possibly TRBD2 (6 bases). With 6 bases removed from V and 4 bases from J, the gap between germline ends came to 12 bases. The CDR3 totals 13 residues. Germline assignment: CDR1 DFQATT and CDR2 SNEGSKA (reference sequence). The CDR3 region is CSALGRSTGELFF. CDR3 coding DNA: TGCAGTGCCCTTGGGAGGTCCACCGGGGAGCTGTTTTTT.

The chain employs TRBV3-1 and TRBJ1-3; maybe TRBD1 (5 bases). The CDR3 consists of 15 residues. The V gene lost 5 bases and the J gene lost 0 bases, with 11 bases spanning the gap. Germline CDR1 is LGHDT and CDR2 is YNNKEL (reference sequence). In nucleotides, the CDR3 is TGTGCCAGCAGCGGGGACGGCCTCTCTGGAAACACCATATATTTT. Encoded protein: CASSGDGLSGNTIYF. Looking up the rest from reference TRBV3-1 and TRBJ1-3 gives the full variable domain: DTAVSQTPKYLVTQMGNDKSIKCEQNLGHDTMYWYKQDSKKFLKIMFSYNNKELIINETVPNRFSPKSPDKAHLNLHINSLELGDSAVYFCASSGDGLSGNTIYFGEGSWLTVV.

The rearrangement joins TRBV6-5 to TRBJ1-1; D unresolved. This CDR3 is built from 16 residues. V lost 0 bases, J lost 3 bases, and 14 bases lay in between. CDR1 is MNHEY and CDR2 is SVGAGI in the germline V gene. CDR3 in amino acids: CASSYSTRGLDTEAFF. The DNA for the CDR3 is TGTGCCAGCAGTTACTCGACAAGAGGTTTGGACACTGAAGCTTTCTTT.

The chain is built from TRBV6-1 and TRBJ2-7; TRBD1 matches 9 bases. CDR1 MNHNS and CDR2 SASEGT come from the germline V gene. V was clipped by 10 bases and J by 6 bases; unmatched bases: 16. CDR3 length equals 15 residues. In nucleotides, the CDR3 is TGTGCCACCTACCTTAGTCCGGGACAGGGCGTCGAGCAGTACTTC. It specifies CATYLSPGQGVEQYF.